This passage covers 28 T cell receptor beta chains from one sample sequenced in a study of liver allograft versus peripheral blood T cells. Study details: Graft-liver T cell receptor repertoires were compared against recipient peripheral blood repertoires.

TCRdb reprocessed the reads with MiXCR, giving one entry per CDR3 protein. The data contain 7,300 or so distinct CDR3 sequences, approximately 15% of them seen just once; the ten biggest clones take up roughly 1.4%. These TCRs come from a human patient who had a liver transplant. Some T cells may originate from the graft donor.

Points on this clonotype: This may stem from a read error, because a much larger clone lies one nucleotide away. The V and J genes are TRBV5-6 and TRBJ1-1, with D uncertain. This CDR3 region has 13 residues. Per the germline V gene, CDR1 is SGHDT and CDR2 is YYEEEE. The CDR3: CVSSLRVDTEAFF. Here the CDR3 DNA reads TGTGTCAGCAGCTTGAGGGTAGACACTGAAGCTTTCTTT.

V gene TRBV2 combines with J gene TRBJ1-6; TRBD1 might be the D (6 bases). V lost 7 bases and J lost 5, with 30 bases in between. Germline lookup yields CDR1 SNHLY and CDR2 FYNNEI. The CDR3 consists of 20 residues. The CDR3 DNA sequence: TGTGCCAGCACCTCTCGACCGGGACACGCGACCCATACCAATAATTCACCCCTCCACTTT. Its translation: CASTSRPGHATHTNNSPLHF.

This clonotype is medium-sized by share. This chain uses TRBV28 with TRBJ1-4; D not resolved. The germline V gene encodes CDR1 MDHEN and CDR2 SYDVKM. This CDR3 region has 14 residues. The ends were cut back, 2 bases at V and 8 bases at J, with 12 bases in the middle. The CDR3 protein is CASSLATLPEKLFF. In DNA form, the CDR3 reads TGTGCCAGCAGTTTAGCGACTCTCCCGGAAAAACTGTTTTTT.

The V and J genes are TRBV7-9 and TRBJ1-1; 7 bases agree with TRBD1. From germline, CDR1 is SEHNR and CDR2 FQNEAQ (reference sequence). The length of the CDR3 is 13 residues. V shed 7 bases and J 6 bases; nucleotides not matched to a gene: 8. The CDR3 protein is CASIVTGVAEAFF. The CDR3 DNA reads TGTGCCAGCATCGTAACAGGGGTCGCTGAAGCTTTCTTT.

This clonotype appeared many times. V is TRBV6-5 and J is TRBJ1-2; 7 bases are a match to TRBD1. The V gene's germline CDR1 is MNHEY and CDR2 SVGAGI. The V segment lost 1 base and the J segment 8 bases; nucleotides outside the gene matches: 10. The CDR3 is 15 amino acids. CDR3 bases: TGTGCCAGCAGTTACTTGACAGGGAGGCAAGGGGGCTACACCTTC. Protein: CASSYLTGRQGGYTF.

Within the sample, this clonotype is medium-sized. V gene TRBV10-1 combines with J gene TRBJ1-2; 11 positions agree with TRBD1. The trim removed 6 bases at V and 8 bases at J, leaving 11 bases unmatched. The germline V gene encodes CDR1 WNHNN and CDR2 SYGVQD (reference sequence). The CDR3 length is 15 residues. The DNA of the CDR3 is TGCGCCAGCAGGGAACCTGGACAGGGGGCACGAGGCTACACCTTC. Translated, it gives CASREPGQGARGYTF.

This clonotype was seen a handful of times. V is TRBV9 and J is TRBJ1-2; D gene ambiguous. The CDR3 spans 12 residues. Germline V lookup: CDR1 SGDLS, CDR2 YYNGEE. V lost 3 bases and J 4 bases, leaving 7 bases between the germline ends. The CDR3 here is CASSAGPYGYTF. In nucleotides, the CDR3 is TGTGCCAGCAGCGCAGGCCCCTATGGCTACACCTTC.

This clonotype showed up just a few times. The CDR3 DNA follows: TGTGCCAGCAGCCGAAGGGACAGAAACACTGAAGCTTTCTTT. It specifies CASSRRDRNTEAFF. This chain uses TRBV11-2 with TRBJ1-1; TRBD1 agrees at 7 bases. This CDR3 has 14 residues. The V segment lost 5 bases and the J segment 2 bases; nucleotides outside the gene matches: 5. CDR1 is SGHAT and CDR2 is FQNNGV in the germline V gene.

This clonotype was counted between two and nine times. The chain has TRBV6-2 or TRBV6-3 and TRBJ2-7; D remains unclear. CDR3 length equals 12 residues. Germline CDR1 is MNHEY and CDR2 is SVGEGT. Trimming left V 5 bases short and J 4 bases short, with 9 bases between. CDR3 sequence reads: CASSPFGYEQYF. The CDR3 DNA reads TGTGCCAGCAGTCCCTTTGGGTACGAGCAGTACTTC.

In its sample, this clonotype was seen many times. Here the CDR3 reads CASSSELGGSGYTF. CDR3 coding DNA: TGTGCCAGCAGTTCCGAATTGGGGGGGAGCGGCTACACCTTC. The V call is TRBV12-3 or TRBV12-4, the J call TRBJ1-2, with a possible D match to TRBD1 (5 bases). CDR3 length: 14 residues. With 4 bases removed from V and 8 bases from J, the gap between germline ends came to 17 bases.

This clonotype was seen ten or more times. This sequence joins TRBV18 and TRBJ1-1; a possible D gene is TRBD1 (5 bases). The V and J ends lost 1 base and 6 bases respectively, with 6 bases between them. Germline V gene lookup returns CDR1 KGHSH and CDR2 LQKENI. The CDR3 has 12 amino acids. CDR3 sequence: CASSPQGPEAFF. The CDR3 DNA reads as TGTGCCAGCTCACCACAGGGGCCTGAAGCTTTCTTT. The full variable domain, rest sourced from reference TRBV18 and TRBJ1-1, is NAGVMQNPRHLVRRRGQEARLRCSPMKGHSHVYWYRQLPEEGLKFMVYLQKENIIDESGMPKERFSAEFPKEGPSILRIQQVVRGDSAAYFCASSPQGPEAFFGQGTRLTVV.

This clonotype is medium-sized by share. The chain has TRBV29-1 and TRBJ1-4; TRBD1 is a possible D gene (6 bases). This CDR3 is built from 14 residues. Per germline, CDR1 SQVTM and CDR2 ANQGSEA. V lost 7 bases and J 8 bases, leaving 20 bases between the germline ends. CDR3 in amino acids: CSGVVGGGGEKLFF. DNA for the CDR3: TGCAGCGGCGTAGTGGGGGGCGGGGGAGAAAAACTGTTTTTT.

CDR3 residues: CASSLMGGGGMGGSYNEQFF. CDR3 DNA: TGCGCCAGCAGCCTAATGGGCGGGGGGGGCATGGGTGGATCCTACAATGAGCAGTTCTTC. The J gene is TRBJ2-1, the V gene TRBV5-1, with 9 bases aligning to TRBD2. In germline, CDR1 is SGHRS, CDR2 YFSETQ. V dropped 4 bases and J dropped 1; count of bases not matched to a gene: 18. There are 20 residues in the CDR3.

CDR3 bases: TGTGCCTGGAGAGGCGGAGCTGGAGCGCGTGAGCAGTTCTTC. It is translated as CAWRGGAGAREQFF. The chain couples TRBV30 to TRBJ2-1, with D unresolved. V was cut by 3 bases and J by 9 bases, with 18 bases left in between. Germline values: CDR1 GTSNPN, CDR2 SVGIG (reference sequence). This CDR3 spans 14 amino acids.

This clonotype has at least ten counts. The chain has TRBV28 and TRBJ1-1, with 9 bases aligning to TRBD1. Germline V gene data show CDR1 as MDHEN and CDR2 as SYDVKM. CDR3 length: 14 residues. The J segment lost 6 bases and the V segment lost 5 bases, leaving 7 bases of the junction unmatched. The DNA for the CDR3 is TGTGCCAGCAGTACCGGACAGGGGTTCGCTGAAGCTTTCTTT. Translation gives CASSTGQGFAEAFF.

The sample holds many counts of this clonotype. In DNA, the CDR3 is TGTGCCAGCAGCTCCGGACAGGGAGGGGAACAGCCCCAGCATTTT. This sequence encodes CASSSGQGGEQPQHF. The rearrangement uses TRBV5-6 and TRBJ1-5; 8 bases agree with TRBD1. The CDR3 is 15 amino acids. V trimming: 3 bases; J trimming: 7 bases; junction bases outside the gene matches: 9. CDR1 is SGHDT and CDR2 is YYEEEE in the germline V gene.

This clonotype was seen more than once but under ten times. The chain uses TRBV20-1 and TRBJ1-4; 8 nucleotides align to TRBD1. This CDR3 has 15 residues. Germline V gives CDR1 DFQATT, CDR2 SNEGSKA (reference sequence). Losses at the gene ends were 3 bases for V and 4 bases for J; bases not matched to a gene: 7. CDR3 protein: CSARVGGQVNEKLFF. The CDR3 DNA sequence: TGCAGTGCTAGGGTAGGGGGACAGGTTAATGAAAAACTGTTTTTT.

The table lists this clonotype with many counts. V is TRBV30 and J is TRBJ1-5, with 8 bases fitting TRBD1. Germline loops: CDR1 GTSNPN, CDR2 SVGIG (reference sequence). The CDR3 sequence is 15 residues long. V was pared by 4 bases and J by 2 bases, with 7 bases of the junction left unmatched. Here the CDR3 reads CAWTQGASGNQPQHF. The CDR3 nucleotides read TGTGCCTGGACCCAGGGGGCGAGTGGCAATCAGCCCCAGCATTTT. The whole variable domain, filled in from reference TRBV30 and TRBJ1-5, reads SQTIHQWPATLVQPVGSPLSLECTVEGTSNPNLYWYRQAAGRGLQLLFYSVGIGQISSEVPQNLSASRPQDRQFILSSKKLLLSDSGFYLCAWTQGASGNQPQHFGDGTRLSIL.

This clonotype was found a few times. The rearrangement uses TRBV20-1 and TRBJ1-3, with D unclear. Trimming removed 0 bases at V and 0 bases at J, with 9 bases between. In germline, CDR1 is DFQATT, CDR2 SNEGSKA (reference sequence). The CDR3 extends over 15 amino acids. The CDR3 here is CSAREAGFSGNTIYF. The DNA for the CDR3 is TGCAGTGCTAGAGAGGCGGGTTTCTCTGGAAACACCATATATTTT.

This clonotype counts as medium-sized. V is TRBV7-3 and J is TRBJ1-1, with TRBD1 matching 7 bases. With 5 bases clipped from V and 6 bases from J, the junction kept 6 bases outside the gene matches. The CDR3 is 13 amino acids. Germline assignment: CDR1 SGHTA and CDR2 FQGTGA. The CDR3 here is CASSQQGGSEAFF. Written as DNA, the CDR3 is TGTGCCAGCAGCCAGCAAGGGGGCTCTGAAGCTTTCTTT.

Concerning this clonotype: This may arise from a read error, as a much more abundant clone is one base away. The rearrangement joins TRBV20-1 to TRBJ1-6, with D uncertain. CDR1 is DFQATT, CDR2 SNEGSKA, per germline (reference sequence). The CDR3 has 13 amino acids. The DNA of the CDR3 is TGCAGTGCTAGCGACGGGTTTAATTCACCCTTCCACTTT. Translating it yields CSASDGFNSPFHF.

The V gene is TRBV25-1, the J gene TRBJ1-2; D ambiguous. The length of the CDR3 is 15 residues. Germline V gives CDR1 MGHDK, CDR2 SYGVNS. V dropped 5 bases and J dropped 4 bases, with 17 bases sitting between them. DNA for the CDR3: TGTGCCAGCAGTCGCGGAAGAGAAGAGAGCTATGGCTACACCTTC. It translates to CASSRGREESYGYTF.

This clonotype was found many times. The genes are TRBV11-2 and TRBJ2-2, with unresolved D. Germline CDR1 SGHAT, CDR2 FQNNGV. This CDR3 is 14 amino acids long. V was clipped by 5 bases and J by 6 bases, with 13 bases between them. CDR3 sequence: CASSPGPPAGELFF. The CDR3 DNA follows: TGTGCCAGCAGCCCCGGGCCTCCCGCCGGGGAGCTGTTTTTT.

The rearrangement joins TRBV6-5 to TRBJ1-1; D perhaps matches TRBD1 (5 bases). Germline-derived CDR1 and CDR2 are MNHEY and SVGAGI. V gave up 5 bases and J gave up 9 bases, with 10 bases separating them. The CDR3 extends over 11 amino acids. The CDR3, as DNA: TGTGCCAGCAGTGGACCAGGGAAAGCTTTCTTT. It codes for CASSGPGKAFF.

The chain joins TRBV7-2 to TRBJ1-1, with D possibly being TRBD1 (5 bases). The CDR3 length is 13 residues. Between the trimmed V and J ends, which lost 4 bases and 8 bases, there was a span of 14 bases. Germline CDR1 SGHTA, CDR2 FQGNSA. The CDR3 coding sequence is TGTGCCAGCAGCTCACCGGGGGTTGGGGAAGCTTTCTTT. Amino acid sequence: CASSSPGVGEAFF. Looking up the rest from reference TRBV7-2 and TRBJ1-1 gives the full variable domain: GAGVSQSPSNKVTEKGKDVELRCDPISGHTALYWYRQSLGQGLEFLIYFQGNSAPDKSGLPSDRFSAERTGGSVSTLTIQRTQQEDSAVYLCASSSPGVGEAFFGQGTRLTVV.

DNA of the CDR3: TGTGCCAGCAGCCCTATAACCTCGGGGCGCGGAGGTGAAAAACTGTTTTTT. Encoded protein: CASSPITSGRGGEKLFF. The chain uses TRBV4-2 and TRBJ1-4, with a possible D match to TRBD1 (5 bases). Trimming pared 4 bases from V and 7 bases from J, leaving 22 bases between. CDR1 LGHNA and CDR2 YNFKEQ come from the germline V gene. The CDR3 covers 17 residues.

This clonotype was counted at least ten times. The genes are TRBV12-3 or TRBV12-4 and TRBJ1-2, with 9 bases that match TRBD1. The CDR3 runs to 13 residues. V was pared by 4 bases and J by 6 bases, with 3 bases of the junction left unmatched. The CDR3: CASSSGQGHGYTF. CDR3 in DNA: TGTGCCAGCAGTTCGGGACAGGGCCATGGCTACACCTTC.

The chain carries TRBV11-3 and TRBJ1-1; no clear D. V shed 3 bases and J shed 3 bases, with 8 bases lying between them. Germline V CDR1 and CDR2: SGHNT, YENEEA. The CDR3 length is 13 residues. Here the CDR3 reads CASSFTKDTEAFF. Here the CDR3 DNA reads TGTGCCAGCAGCTTCACGAAGGACACTGAAGCTTTCTTT.